This T cell receptor beta chain was found in a study of T cells in Graves' hyperthyroidism and ophthalmopathy. Study background: At the time of initial diagnosis and before any treatment, peripheral blood was collected.

TCR beta CDR3 region amplification was performed from RNA transcripts. The TCR CDR3 was amplified in a first-round RT-PCR using the HTBI primer set. TCRdb recomputed calls from the multiplex PCR reads with MiXCR, one row per CDR3 protein. The sample has under 600,000 distinct CDR3 sequences; about 16% are singletons. The cohort's ophthalmopathy patients, a group with duration under 3 months, had a Clinical Activity Score of at least 3 and a NOSPECS grade of at least 4. Reasons for excluding patients were uncontrolled infection, other autoimmune disease, pregnancy or lactation. 10 ml of fresh peripheral blood supplied the PBMCs. This clonotype was counted a few times. CDR3 size: 14 residues. V was cut by 5 bases and J by 5 bases, with 15 bases left in between. CDR1 and CDR2 from the germline V gene are LNHDA and SQIVND (reference sequence).

The V call is TRBV19, the J call TRBJ1-2; D is perhaps TRBD1 (6 bases). This clonotype was sampled from a woman in her 40s with Graves' ophthalmopathy. The sample was blood. CDR3 coding DNA: TGTGCCAGTAGTTTTCAGGGGCACGGGTATGGCTACACCTTC. It yields the protein CASSFQGHGYGYTF.